A single sample gave rise to the 11 T cell receptor beta chains below, sequenced in a study of T cells expressing NK-cell markers. With the 5' RACE reads reprocessed, TCRdb shows one record per CDR3 protein and no DNA. Its table records some 300,000 distinct CDR3 sequences. Sequencing was carried out using blood T cells: a sorted CD56 or NKG2C T cell subset, CD4+ or CD8+ T cells, or bulk PBMC T cells (not recorded which). Receptor source: a man in his late teens or twenties in good health.

The V and J genes are TRBV20-1 and TRBJ2-4. Germline CDR1 DFQATT, CDR2 SNEGSKA (reference sequence). The CDR3 contains 16 residues. This CDR3 reads CSARDRTPLLSNIQYF.

J is TRBJ1-2 and V is TRBV27; the TCRdb D gene call, TRBD1, has no DNA to confirm it. The CDR3 spans 15 residues. Germline assignment: CDR1 MNHEY and CDR2 SMNVEV (reference sequence). CDR3 protein: CASSPWTGANYGYTF.

The chain carries TRBV6-5 and TRBJ2-7. This CDR3 has 11 residues. Germline CDR1 is MNHEY and CDR2 is SVGAGI. This chain's CDR3 is CASSYLGEQYF.

The chain links TRBV29-1 to TRBJ1-1. Germline CDR1 and CDR2: SQVTM and ANQGSEA. This CDR3 spans 13 amino acids. CDR3 residues: CSVERTARPEAFF.

The chain has TRBV9 and TRBJ1-1. The CDR3 has 16 amino acids. The germline V gene encodes CDR1 SGDLS and CDR2 YYNGEE. CDR3 sequence reads: CASSVALVGGNTEAFF. Full variable domain (remainder filled in from reference TRBV9 and TRBJ1-1): DSGVTQTPKHLITATGQRVTLRCSPRSGDLSVYWYQQSLDQGLQFLIQYYNGEERAKGNILERFSAQQFPDLHSELNLSSLELGDSALYFCASSVALVGGNTEAFFGQGTRLTVV.

The CDR3 is CASGGAIEKLFF. V is TRBV6-1 and J is TRBJ1-4; with no DNA, the TCRdb D assignment of TRBD1 cannot be verified. CDR1 and CDR2 (germline): MNHNS, SASEGT. The length of the CDR3 is 12 residues.

The chain has TRBV9 and TRBJ2-2. The CDR3 runs 11 residues. Germline CDR1 reads SGDLS; CDR2 reads YYNGEE. CDR3 amino acids: CASSTEGELFF.

The CDR3 protein is CASSLRQTNYGYTF. The J gene is TRBJ1-2, the V gene TRBV27; lacking DNA, the TRBD1 call made by TCRdb goes unchecked. The CDR3 runs to 14 residues. Germline CDR1 reads MNHEY; CDR2 reads SMNVEV (reference sequence).

The chain recombines TRBV18 with TRBJ1-5; as DNA is missing, the TRBD1 call by TCRdb cannot be tested. Germline CDR1 is KGHSH and CDR2 is LQKENI. CDR3 length: 14 amino acids. The CDR3 here is CASSPLGGDQPQHF.

The chain joins TRBV7-9 to TRBJ2-1; TCRdb designates TRBD2, a call that cannot be tested without DNA. The length of the CDR3 is 17 residues. Germline lookup yields CDR1 SEHNR and CDR2 FQNEAQ (reference sequence). Here the CDR3 reads CASSHGGLAGSYNEQFF.

V and J are TRBV12-3 or TRBV12-4 and TRBJ2-5; TCRdb reports TRBD1, a call that lacks DNA to check it against. This CDR3 spans 15 amino acids. CDR3 in amino acids: CASSIRTGATETQYF.